This T cell receptor (beta chain) came from a study of response to subunit inactivated influenza vaccine. Whole-study findings and limits: New T cells are recruited in small numbers by each seasonal influenza vaccination, according to the authors' suggestion.

As concerns this clonotype: Antigen: not known.

The ends were cut back, 1 base at V and 3 bases at J, with 16 bases in the middle. CDR1 is DFQATT, CDR2 SNEGSKA, per germline (reference sequence). The CDR3 loop spans 16 amino acids. Via MiXCR, TCRdb re-called the RT-PCR reads, giving one row per CDR3 protein. The sample has fewer than 600,000 distinct CDR3 sequences, 6% to 9% seen once. This TCR was recovered from a man in his fifties or sixties who received an inactivated influenza vaccine. The sample in question was PBMCs from blood, obtained less than 30 months after vaccination. The V and J genes are TRBV20-1 and TRBJ2-1; a weak D match, TRBD1 (5 bases). CDR3 coding DNA: TGCAGTGCTAGAGGGACACCCTCAGCAGGCTACAATGAGCAGTTCTTC. Translation gives CSARGTPSAGYNEQFF.